This entry describes one TCR beta chain. This record comes from a study of blood T cell repertoires in COVID-19. Study context: The study drew acute and convalescent COVID-19 samples from the United States, Italy and Spain. The cDNA or gDNA used as material had been derived from T cells, B-cell-depleted T cells, or PBMCs.

Per the original data handling: Reference gene primer amplification gave nucleated cell count estimates. TCRdb's copy holds only in-frame clones and misses some; the assay was immunoSEQ multiplex PCR. V, J and clone size are taken as reported in that table, and D and trimming were inferred from the DNA itself. Seen here are 95,000 to 110,000 clones, over 75% observed once, and the top ten hold approximately 13%. V dropped 3 bases and J dropped 0 bases, with 6 bases sitting between them. The CDR3 covers 15 residues. Germline assignment: CDR1 SGHTA and CDR2 FQGNSA. This sequence originates from a human donor in a cohort sampled during active or convalescent COVID-19. V is TRBV7-2 and J is TRBJ2-6; no reliable D call. The source material was peripheral blood. CDR3 protein: CASSFRFSGANVLTF. CDR3 bases: TGTGCCAGCAGCTTCAGGTTCTCTGGGGCCAACGTCCTGACTTTC.